There are many counts of the clone carrying this TCR beta chain. The entry originates in a study of T cells in Graves' hyperthyroidism and ophthalmopathy. RNA transcripts served as the template for amplifying TCR beta CDR3 regions. First-round RT-PCR of the TCR CDR3 relied on the HTBI primer set. TCRdb re-called the multiplex PCR reads with MiXCR, one entry per CDR3 protein. Here the sample spans 310,000 or so distinct CDR3 sequences, approximately 15% being singletons. Germline CDR1 reads KGHSH; CDR2 reads LQKENI. V lost 8 bases and J lost 5, with 15 bases in between. CDR3 length: 13 residues. The source of this sequence is a woman in her sixties or seventies with Graves' ophthalmopathy. What was sequenced was blood. The chain employs TRBV18 and TRBJ2-5; D gene uncertain. CDR3 sequence: CASLRSSSETQYF. CDR3 nucleotide sequence: TGTGCCAGCCTTCGTTCGAGTTCGGAGACCCAGTACTTC.